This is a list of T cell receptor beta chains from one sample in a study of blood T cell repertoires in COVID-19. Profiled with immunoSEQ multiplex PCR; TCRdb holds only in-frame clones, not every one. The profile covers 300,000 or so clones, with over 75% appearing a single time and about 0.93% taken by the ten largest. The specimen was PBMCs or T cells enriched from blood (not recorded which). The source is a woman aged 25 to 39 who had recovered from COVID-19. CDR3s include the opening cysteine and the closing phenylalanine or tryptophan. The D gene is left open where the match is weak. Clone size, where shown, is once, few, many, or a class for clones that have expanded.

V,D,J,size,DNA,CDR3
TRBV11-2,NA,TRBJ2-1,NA,TGTGCCAGCAGCTTCAGGGATATCCAGTTCTTC,CASSFRDIQFF
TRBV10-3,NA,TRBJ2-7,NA,TGTGCCATCAGTGACGCCGGGTTGCGGCAGGGTGTGTACGAGCAGTACTTC,CAISDAGLRQGVYEQYF
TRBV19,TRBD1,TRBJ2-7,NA,TGTGCCAGTAGTATAGGGGACAGGCTCTCCTACGAGCAGTACTTC,CASSIGDRLSYEQYF
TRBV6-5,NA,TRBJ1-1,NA,TGTGCCAGCAGTTCCCCGTCGTTTGGGAGGAACACTGAAGCTTTCTTT,CASSSPSFGRNTEAFF
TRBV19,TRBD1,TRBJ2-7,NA,TGTGCCAGTAGTCCCGGGACAGGCAGCTCCTACGAGCAGTACTTC,CASSPGTGSSYEQYF
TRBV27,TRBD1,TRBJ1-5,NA,TGTGCCAGCAGGTCAGGGGGCCAGACTAGCCCGTATAGCAATCAGCCCCAGCATTTT,CASRSGGQTSPYSNQPQHF
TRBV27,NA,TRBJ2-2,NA,TGTGCCAGCAGTCCCAAGAACACCGGGGAGCTGTTTTTT,CASSPKNTGELFF
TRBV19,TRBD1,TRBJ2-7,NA,TGTGCCAGTAGTGGTCGGGGACAGGGTTACGAGCAGTACTTC,CASSGRGQGYEQYF
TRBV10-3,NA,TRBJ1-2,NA,TGTGCCATCAGTGAGTCTGGGGCAGGGGATGGCTACACCTTC,CAISESGAGDGYTF
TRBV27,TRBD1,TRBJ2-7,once,TGTGCCAGCAGTCCCTGGGGTGGGCAGGGGGCGGCCGGGGAGCAGTACTTC,CASSPWGGQGAAGEQYF
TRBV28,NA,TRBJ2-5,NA,TGTGCCAGCAGACTAGGGGGAGGAGGGGGCGACCGGTACTTC,CASRLGGGGGDRYF
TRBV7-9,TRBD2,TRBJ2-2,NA,TGTGCCAGCAGCTTTGGGACTAGGGGTACCGGGGAGCTGTTTTTT,CASSFGTRGTGELFF
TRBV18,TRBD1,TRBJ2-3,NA,TGTGCCAGCTCACAGGCAGGGGGCGCAGATACGCAGTATTTT,CASSQAGGADTQYF
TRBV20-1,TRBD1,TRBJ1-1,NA,TGCAGTGCTGAACAGGGGGAAGCTTTCTTT,CSAEQGEAFF
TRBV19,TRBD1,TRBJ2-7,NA,TGTGCCAGTGGCGGGACAGGGGACTACGAGCAGTACTTC,CASGGTGDYEQYF
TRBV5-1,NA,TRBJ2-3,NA,TGCGCCAGCAGCTTGGGGCCGGGAGCATCTAGCACAGATACGCAGTATTTT,CASSLGPGASSTDTQYF
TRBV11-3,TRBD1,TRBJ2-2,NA,TGTGCCAGCAGCCTAAGGGGGGGACAGGGGACCGGGGAGCTGTTTTTT,CASSLRGGQGTGELFF
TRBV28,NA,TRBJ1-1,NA,TGTGCCAGCAGTTTATTCGGGGCCCATGACAGGTCGAACACTGAAGCTTTCTTT,CASSLFGAHDRSNTEAFF
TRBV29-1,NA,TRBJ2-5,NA,TGCAGCGTTGAACCCAGGGCGAGGTCTTTAGGAGAGACCCAGTACTTC,CSVEPRARSLGETQYF
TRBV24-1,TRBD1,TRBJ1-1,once,TGTGCCACCAGCGGACAGGGGAACACTGAAGCTTTCTTT,CATSGQGNTEAFF
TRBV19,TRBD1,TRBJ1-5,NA,TGTGCCAGTAGTATAGCGGGACAGGGCCGGGGTGGTAATCAGCCCCAGCATTTT,CASSIAGQGRGGNQPQHF
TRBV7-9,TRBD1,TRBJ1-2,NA,TGTGCCAGCAGCTTCGAACAGGGGGCTGCTGGCTACACCTTC,CASSFEQGAAGYTF
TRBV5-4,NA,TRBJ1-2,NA,TGTGCCAGCAGCTTGGGTCAAGGGGGGGACTATGGCTACACCTTC,CASSLGQGGDYGYTF
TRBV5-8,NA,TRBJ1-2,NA,TGTGCCAGCAGCCACGGGTCAGGGATCGGCTATGGCTACACCTTC,CASSHGSGIGYGYTF
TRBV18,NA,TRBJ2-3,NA,TGTGCCAGCTCATCCCTAGCCCGCGGACTGAACACAGATACGCAGTATTTT,CASSSLARGLNTDTQYF
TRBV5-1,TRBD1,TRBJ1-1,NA,TGCGCCAGCAGCTTGTTAGGGGGCCCGAACACTGAAGCTTTCTTT,CASSLLGGPNTEAFF
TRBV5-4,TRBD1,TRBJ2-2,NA,TGTGCCAGCAGCTTAAGACAGGGGCCCGGGGAGCTGTTTTTT,CASSLRQGPGELFF
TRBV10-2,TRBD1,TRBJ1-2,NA,TGCGCCAGCAGGCGGGACAGGGGGCATGGCTACACCTTC,CASRRDRGHGYTF
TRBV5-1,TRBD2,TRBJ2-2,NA,TGCGCCAGCAAATATACTAGCGAGGCCGGGGAGCTGTTTTTT,CASKYTSEAGELFF
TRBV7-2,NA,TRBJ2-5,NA,TGTGCCAGCAGTCTAGTCCCCCATTTCCAAGAGACCCAGTACTTC,CASSLVPHFQETQYF
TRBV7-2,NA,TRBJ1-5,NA,TGTGCCAGCAGCTTAAGGGAGTTTGGCAATCAGCCCCAGCATTTT,CASSLREFGNQPQHF
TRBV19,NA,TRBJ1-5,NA,TGTGCCAGTAGTATAGTAGGGGCAGTTTATAGCAATCAGCCCCAGCATTTT,CASSIVGAVYSNQPQHF
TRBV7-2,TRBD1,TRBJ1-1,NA,TGTGCCAGCAGCTTAGCGGGGACAGCGAGGGGCACTGAAGCTTTCTTT,CASSLAGTARGTEAFF
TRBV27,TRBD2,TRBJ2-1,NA,TGTGCCAGTTCCCGGGGATCGGGAGGTTCCTACAATGAGCAGTTCTTC,CASSRGSGGSYNEQFF
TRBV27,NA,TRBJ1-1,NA,TGTGCCAGCAGTTTGTACAGAACCAACACTGAAGCTTTCTTT,CASSLYRTNTEAFF
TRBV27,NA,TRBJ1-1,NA,TGTGCCAGCAGTTCCCACGGGGATACTGAAGCTTTCTTT,CASSSHGDTEAFF
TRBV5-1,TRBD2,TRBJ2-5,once,TGCGCCAGCAGCTTGGCTCTAGCGGGGAGTCAAGAGACCCAGTACTTC,CASSLALAGSQETQYF
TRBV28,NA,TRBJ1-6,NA,TGTGCCAGCAATAACCTGAGGGGGAATTCACCCCTCCACTTT,CASNNLRGNSPLHF
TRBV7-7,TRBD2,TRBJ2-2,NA,TGTGCCAGCAGCTCTGGGGGGGCCGGGGAGCTGTTTTTT,CASSSGGAGELFF
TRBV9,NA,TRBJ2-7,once,TGTGCCAGCAGCGCAGTAACCGGGAATCGCCCCTACGAGCAGTACTTC,CASSAVTGNRPYEQYF
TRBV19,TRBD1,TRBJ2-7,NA,TGTGCCAGTAGTCGGGACAGCAGGGGGTACGAGCAGTACTTC,CASSRDSRGYEQYF
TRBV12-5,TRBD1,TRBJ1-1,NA,TGTGCTAGTGGTTTGGCCACAGGGGACATTGGGAACACTGAAGCTTTCTTT,CASGLATGDIGNTEAFF
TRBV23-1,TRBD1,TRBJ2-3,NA,TGCGCCAGCAGTCAATCCCGAGACAGGGGGCATGACTCACACGGGGATACGCAGTATTTT,CASSQSRDRGHDSHGDTQYF
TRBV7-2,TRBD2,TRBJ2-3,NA,TGTGCCAGCAGCTTAAGCCTGTTAGCGGGGGGGCAAGATACGCAGTATTTT,CASSLSLLAGGQDTQYF
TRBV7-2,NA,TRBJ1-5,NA,TGTGCCAGCAGCTTAGGCGGATATAGCAATCAGCCCCAGCATTTT,CASSLGGYSNQPQHF
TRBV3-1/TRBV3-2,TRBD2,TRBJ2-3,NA,TGTGCCAGCAGCCGACGACTAGCGGGGGGCACAGATACGCAGTATTTT,CASSRRLAGGTDTQYF
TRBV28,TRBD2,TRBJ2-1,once,TGTGCCAGCAGTTTAAACATGGCTAGCGGGGCGATTTACAATGAGCAGTTCTTC,CASSLNMASGAIYNEQFF
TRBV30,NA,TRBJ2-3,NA,TGTGCCTGGAGTGTACGGCAGGAAGGGGGTACGCAGTATTTT,CAWSVRQEGGTQYF
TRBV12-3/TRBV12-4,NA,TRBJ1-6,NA,TGTGCCAGCAGTTTCAGAAATTCACCCCTCCACTTT,CASSFRNSPLHF
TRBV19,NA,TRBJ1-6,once,TGTGCCAGCCGGGACTTATATAATTCACCCCTCCACTTT,CASRDLYNSPLHF
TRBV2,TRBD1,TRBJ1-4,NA,TGTGCCAGCAACCTCGGACAGGCGGCGGGTGAAAAACTGTTTTTT,CASNLGQAAGEKLFF